The T cell receptor beta chain described here comes from a study of blood T cell repertoires in COVID-19. Overall study context: Researchers got acute and convalescent COVID-19 samples from the United States, Italy and Spain. The cDNA or gDNA used as material had been derived from T cells, B-cell-depleted T cells, or PBMCs.

How the authors handled the data: Scientists estimated how many nucleated cells there were by amplifying reference gene primers. The data were produced by immunoSEQ multiplex PCR, yet TCRdb's version contains in-frame clones alone and is incomplete. The D gene and trimming were derived from the DNA, and the V and J assignments and clone size from that table. The sample records about 75,000 clones, 88% being singletons. Material for sequencing was peripheral blood. This TCR was recovered from a human donor in a cohort sampled during active COVID-19.

CDR3 bases: TGTGCCACCTGGGCGGGAAGCCACAATGAGCAGTTCTTC. Residues: CATWAGSHNEQFF. The chain employs TRBV6-6 and TRBJ2-1; the D gene is possibly TRBD2 (6 bases). V was clipped by 10 bases and J by 5 bases, with 15 bases between them. In germline, CDR1 is MNHNY, CDR2 SVGAGI (reference sequence). The length of the CDR3 is 13 residues.